In this sample, the clone carrying this T cell receptor (beta chain) turned up many times. In building TCR beta libraries, iRepertoire HTBI primers were used together with Arm-PCR of CDR3 regions. TCRdb ran MiXCR on the multiplex PCR reads and lists one entry per CDR3 protein. The sample holds 200,000 to 300,000 distinct CDR3 sequences, over 20% seen once. The data were obtained in a study of regulatory T cells in long-lasting Graves disease. The sample's time point: newly diagnosed GD, antithyroid drugs for less than 3 months. From RNA extracted from PBMCs, the TCR library was made. J gave up 1 base and V 5 bases, and 6 bases lay outside the gene matches. Germline lookup yields CDR1 SGHTA and CDR2 FQGTGA. The CDR3 contains 16 residues.

The material sequenced was peripheral blood mononuclear cells (PBMCs), taken at new diagnosis, from a patient treated with antithyroid drugs. This clonotype was obtained from a female donor with Graves disease. V usage is TRBV7-3 and J usage is TRBJ2-3; 10 nucleotides align to TRBD2. The CDR3, as DNA: TGTGCCAGCAGCCAGCCAAGCGGGAGGGGCACAGATACGCAGTATTTT. Protein product: CASSQPSGRGTDTQYF.